These 17 T cell receptor beta chains were sequenced from one sample in a study of shared clonotypes between healthy human individuals (dated by TCRdb to 2018 to 2021). The library was generated by the immunoSEQ multiplex PCR assay. TCRdb stores this immuneACCESS table with in-frame sequences only. Part of the clones is absent; in the studies checked, under half of the shortfall reflects unresolved V genes, and no reason is known for the rest. The sample contains around 500,000 clones, 81% of them found a single time. The ten largest clones represent roughly an eighth of the sample. Sample: PBMCs. Receptor source: a woman aged 40 to 50 in good health. Some clones in this sample may be carry-over from other donors' samples.

At least ten counts were recorded for this clone. The chain uses TRBV5-4 and TRBJ2-1; a weak D match, TRBD2 (5 bases). The CDR3 is 15 residues long. Germline V lookup: CDR1 SGHNT, CDR2 YYREEE (reference sequence). Trimming stripped 0 bases from V and 4 bases from J, with 11 bases between. The CDR3 nucleotides are TGTGCCAGCAGCTTGGTAGGGAGTCGGTACAATGAGCAGTTCTTC. Amino acids: CASSLVGSRYNEQFF. Full variable domain (remainder filled in from reference TRBV5-4 and TRBJ2-1): ETGVTQSPTHLIKTRGQQVTLRCSSQSGHNTVSWYQQALGQGPQFIFQYYREEENGRGNFPPRFSGLQFPNYSSELNVNALELDDSALYLCASSLVGSRYNEQFFGPGTRLTVL.

In its sample, this clone was seen a few times. This chain joins TRBV10-2 and TRBJ2-7; 12 bases are shared with TRBD2. Germline values: CDR1 WSHSY, CDR2 SAAADI. The CDR3 is made up of 14 amino acids. V shed 6 bases, J shed 1 base, and the junction held 1 base outside the gene matches. DNA for the CDR3: TGCGCCAGCAGAGGGACTAGCGGGTCCTACGAGCAGTACTTC. Its protein product is CASRGTSGSYEQYF.

J is TRBJ2-3 and V is TRBV28, with 12 bases matching TRBD2. V lost 6 bases, J lost 6 bases, and 7 bases stayed unmatched. The CDR3 covers 15 residues. Germline V gene data show CDR1 as MDHEN and CDR2 as SYDVKM. CDR3 amino acids: CASRSTSGSRDTQYF. The CDR3 region has the DNA TGTGCCAGCAGATCGACTAGCGGGAGTCGGGATACGCAGTATTTT.

The chain recombines TRBV5-1 with TRBJ2-5, with 10 bases lining up with TRBD2. CDR3 length equals 15 residues. Losses at the gene ends were 5 bases for V and 4 bases for J; bases not matched to a gene: 8. Per the germline V gene, CDR1 is SGHRS and CDR2 is YFSETQ. CDR3 loop: CASRASGSFGETQYF. The DNA of the CDR3 is TGCGCCAGCAGGGCTAGCGGGAGTTTCGGAGAGACCCAGTACTTC. Full variable domain (rest looked up from reference TRBV5-1 and TRBJ2-5): KAGVTQTPRYLIKTRGQQVTLSCSPISGHRSVSWYQQTPGQGLQFLFEYFSETQRNKGNFPGRFSGRQFSNSRSEMNVSTLELGDSALYLCASRASGSFGETQYFGPGTRLLVL.

The J gene is TRBJ2-5, the V gene TRBV27; the D call may be TRBD1 or TRBD2 (5 bases each). V was pared by 2 bases and J by 5 bases, with 15 bases between. CDR3 length: 15 residues. Looked up from germline, CDR1 is MNHEY and CDR2 is SMNVEV (reference sequence). This CDR3 is CASSLRGTRRETQYF. CDR3 bases: TGTGCCAGCAGTTTAAGGGGTACTAGGCGCGAGACCCAGTACTTC.

In this sample, this clone turned up a few times. J is TRBJ1-2 and V is TRBV7-9, with D maybe TRBD1 (5 bases). The V gene lost 2 bases and the J gene lost 5 bases, with 12 bases spanning the gap. CDR1 SEHNR and CDR2 FQNEAQ come from the germline V gene (reference sequence). The CDR3 is 14 residues long. The CDR3 region has the DNA TGTGCCAGCAGCTTACCCGAACAGGCATATGGCTACACCTTC. Protein product: CASSLPEQAYGYTF.

The chain links TRBV5-1 to TRBJ2-1; D is possibly TRBD2 (7 bases). The V and J ends lost 2 bases and 7 bases respectively, with 13 bases between them. The CDR3 is 14 amino acids. Germline V gene lookup returns CDR1 SGHRS and CDR2 YFSETQ. In DNA form, the CDR3 reads TGCGCCAGCAGCTTAGGGAGGGGGAAAAATGAGCAGTTCTTC. Protein sequence: CASSLGRGKNEQFF.

To note about this clone: One base separates it from a far larger clone, so it is likely a read error. The sample has other DNA sequences that encode this CDR3 too. The V and J genes are TRBV14 and TRBJ2-1; 10 bases line up with TRBD2. The CDR3 is made up of 16 amino acids. Germline V CDR1 and CDR2: SGHDN, FVKESK. CDR3 coding DNA: TGTGCCAGTAGCCGGGATAGCGGGAGGTGGATCGATGAGCAGTTCTTC. Amino acids: CASSRDSGRWIDEQFF.

The genes are TRBV11-2 and TRBJ2-7, with D tentatively TRBD1 (5 bases). Trimming shortened V by 3 bases and J by 6 bases, and 15 bases separated the two germline ends. Germline loops: CDR1 SGHAT, CDR2 FQNNGV. The CDR3 spans 14 residues. CDR3 DNA sequence: TGTGCCAGCAGCTTGGGGCAATGGAAGGGCGAGCAGTACTTC. It is translated as CASSLGQWKGEQYF. Together with reference TRBV11-2 and TRBJ2-7, the CDR3 gives the full variable domain: EAGVAQSPRYKIIEKRQSVAFWCNPISGHATLYWYQQILGQGPKLLIQFQNNGVVDDSQLPKDRFSAERLKGVDSTLKIQPAKLEDSAVYLCASSLGQWKGEQYFGPGTRLTVT.

The J gene is TRBJ2-7, the V gene TRBV29-1, with D uncertain. Trimming shortened V by 4 bases and J by 3 bases, and 13 bases separated the two germline ends. The CDR3 has 13 residues. The germline V gene has CDR1 SQVTM and CDR2 ANQGSEA. The CDR3 nucleotides are TGCAGCGTTGGAGGTTTGGACGGCTACGAGCAGTACTTC. Translated, it gives CSVGGLDGYEQYF.

The gene calls are TRBV28 and TRBJ2-5, with 7 bases aligning to TRBD2. The junction had 17 bases not matched to a gene; V was cut back by 6 bases and J by 4 bases. Per germline, CDR1 MDHEN and CDR2 SYDVKM. CDR3 length equals 17 residues. CDR3 amino acids: CASSQPRLGGSGETQYF. The CDR3, as DNA: TGTGCCAGCAGCCAGCCTCGGTTAGGCGGGAGTGGAGAGACCCAGTACTTC. Based on the CDR3 plus reference TRBV28 and TRBJ2-5, the full variable domain is DVKVTQSSRYLVKRTGEKVFLECVQDMDHENMFWYRQDPGLGLRLIYFSYDVKMKEKGDIPEGYSVSREKKERFSLILESASTNQTSMYLCASSQPRLGGSGETQYFGPGTRLLVL.

This chain links TRBV29-1 with TRBJ1-1; 9 nucleotides align to TRBD1. V lost 5 bases, J lost 5 bases, and 12 bases stayed unmatched. Germline V lookup: CDR1 SQVTM, CDR2 ANQGSEA. The CDR3 spans 15 residues. The CDR3 here is CSVIPGTGRRTEAFF. CDR3 sequence (DNA): TGCAGCGTTATCCCCGGGACAGGGAGGAGAACTGAAGCTTTCTTT. Drawing the rest from reference TRBV29-1 and TRBJ1-1, the complete variable domain is SAVISQKPSRDICQRGTSLTIQCQVDSQVTMMFWYRQQPGQSLTLIATANQGSEATYESGFVIDKFPISRPNLTFSTLTVSNMSPEDSSIYLCSVIPGTGRRTEAFFGQGTRLTVV.

Details on this clone: Given a far larger clone just one base away, this is likely a sequencing read error. V gene TRBV6-5 combines with J gene TRBJ1-1; D is ambiguous. CDR3 length: 14 residues. CDR1 MNHEY and CDR2 SVGAGI come from the germline V gene. V shed 0 bases and J shed 6 bases, with 11 bases lying between them. The CDR3 sequence is CASSYSISYAEAFF. CDR3 nucleotides: TGTGCCAGCAGTTACTCGATCTCATACGCTGAAGCTTTCTTT.

This rearrangement joins TRBV7-2 to TRBJ2-1; 9 bases align to TRBD1. Germline assignment: CDR1 SGHTA and CDR2 FQGNSA. The CDR3 loop spans 15 amino acids. J was trimmed by 8 bases and V by 4 bases; bases with no gene match: 9. The CDR3 loop is CASSSAGTGRYEQFF. The CDR3 nucleotides are TGTGCCAGCAGCTCAGCGGGGACAGGGAGGTATGAGCAGTTCTTC.

This clone has at least ten counts. The CDR3 bases are TGTGCCAGCAGTGAAGGGGGCGGATACACCGGGGAGCTGTTTTTT. Its translation: CASSEGGGYTGELFF. The V gene is TRBV6-1, the J gene TRBJ2-2; D is possibly TRBD1 (5 bases). Trimming pared 1 base from V and 3 bases from J, leaving 9 bases between. Germline CDR1 is MNHNS and CDR2 is SASEGT. This CDR3 comprises 15 residues.

The V call is TRBV5-6, the J call TRBJ2-5, with 9 bases matching TRBD2. The germline V gene encodes CDR1 SGHDT and CDR2 YYEEEE. With 0 bases clipped from V and 2 bases from J, the junction kept 8 bases outside the gene matches. This CDR3 spans 17 amino acids. The CDR3 region has the DNA TGTGCCAGCAGCTTGGTCCTTAGCGGGAGCGGGCAAGAGACCCAGTACTTC. Amino acid sequence: CASSLVLSGSGQETQYF.

The rearrangement joins TRBV18 to TRBJ2-5; D is undetermined. This CDR3 comprises 13 residues. Germline-derived CDR1 and CDR2 are KGHSH and LQKENI. V shed 2 bases and J shed 5 bases, with 9 bases lying between them. The CDR3 region is CASSPGFGETQYF. In DNA form, the CDR3 reads TGTGCCAGCTCACCAGGGTTTGGGGAGACCCAGTACTTC.